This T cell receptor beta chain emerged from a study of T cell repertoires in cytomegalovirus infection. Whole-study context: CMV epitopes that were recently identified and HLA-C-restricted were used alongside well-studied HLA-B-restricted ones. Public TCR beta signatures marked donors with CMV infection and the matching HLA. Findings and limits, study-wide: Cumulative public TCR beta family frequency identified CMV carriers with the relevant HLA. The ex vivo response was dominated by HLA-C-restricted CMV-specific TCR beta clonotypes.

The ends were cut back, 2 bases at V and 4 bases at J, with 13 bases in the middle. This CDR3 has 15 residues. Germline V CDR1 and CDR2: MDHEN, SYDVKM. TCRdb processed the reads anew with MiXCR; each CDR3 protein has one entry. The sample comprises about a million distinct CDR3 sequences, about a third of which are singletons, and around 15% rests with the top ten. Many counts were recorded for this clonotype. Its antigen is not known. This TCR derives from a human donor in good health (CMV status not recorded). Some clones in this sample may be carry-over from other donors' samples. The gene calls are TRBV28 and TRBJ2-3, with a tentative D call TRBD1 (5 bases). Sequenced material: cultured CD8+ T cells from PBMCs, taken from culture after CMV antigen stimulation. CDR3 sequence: CASSLVRARADTQYF. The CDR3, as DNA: TGTGCCAGCAGTTTAGTACGGGCCAGGGCAGATACGCAGTATTTT.